This T cell receptor (beta chain) is from a study of blood T cell repertoires in COVID-19. The CDR3 sequence is 16 residues long. Trimming shortened V by 2 bases and J by 1 base, and 11 bases separated the two germline ends. Germline values: CDR1 SGHVS, CDR2 FQNEAQ. Here immunoSEQ multiplex PCR was the method, and the copy in TCRdb shows in-frame clones only, minus some. The data contain 150,000 to 180,000 clones, around 83% of them singletons. The TCR sequence derives from a woman aged 60-70 years with acute or convalescent COVID-19. Specimen: peripheral blood. This chain uses TRBV7-8 with TRBJ2-2; TRBD2 is a possible D gene (5 bases). The CDR3 spells CASSLTRAGNTGELFF. CDR3 DNA: TGTGCCAGCAGCTTAACCCGGGCGGGGAACACCGGGGAGCTGTTTTTT.